This T cell receptor (beta chain) was observed in a study of PD-L1 blockade in urothelial cancer. Study at large: Timepoints chosen for blood analysis were 3 weeks (second dose) and 6 weeks after treatment start. Study-level points and caveats: When measured at 3 weeks, tumor-associated blood clones expanded more in durable-benefit patients.

A note on this clone: The antigen is undetermined.

CDR3 length equals 13 residues. Germline values: CDR1 SGHDT, CDR2 YYEEEE. The V gene lost 1 base and the J gene lost 3 bases, with 8 bases spanning the gap. The protocol was immunoSEQ multiplex PCR, while the TCRdb copy is restricted to in-frame clones and leaves out a portion. The data show about 21,000 clones, with around 90% seen just once and approximately 16% held by the top ten. Sample: PBMCs, taken around atezolizumab (anti-PD-L1) treatment. The source is a woman aged 60-75 years with urothelial cancer. The gene calls are TRBV5-6 and TRBJ2-7, with D possibly TRBD1 on 6 matching bases. CDR3 loop: CASSLTGSYEQYF. In DNA form, the CDR3 reads TGTGCCAGCAGCTTGACAGGGAGCTACGAGCAGTACTTC.